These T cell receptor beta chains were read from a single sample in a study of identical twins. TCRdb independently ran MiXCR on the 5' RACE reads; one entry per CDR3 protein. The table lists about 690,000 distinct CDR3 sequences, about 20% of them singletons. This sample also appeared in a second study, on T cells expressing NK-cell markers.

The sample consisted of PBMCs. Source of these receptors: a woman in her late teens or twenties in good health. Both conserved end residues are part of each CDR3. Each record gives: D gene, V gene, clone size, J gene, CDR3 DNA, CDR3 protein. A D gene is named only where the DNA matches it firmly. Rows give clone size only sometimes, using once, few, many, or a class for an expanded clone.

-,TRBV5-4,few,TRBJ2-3,TGTGCCAGCAGCTTTTTCCGTGCAGATACGCAGTATTTT,CASSFFRADTQYF
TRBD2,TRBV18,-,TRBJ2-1,TGTGCCAGCTCACCGGGACTAGAAGGACATGAGCAGTTCTTC,CASSPGLEGHEQFF
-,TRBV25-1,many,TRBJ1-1,TGTGCCAGCAGTGAGGGGACGGGGAACACTGAAGCTTTCTTT,CASSEGTGNTEAFF
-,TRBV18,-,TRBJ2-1,TGTGCCAGCTCGACCGACGAGCAGGATGAGCAGTTCTTC,CASSTDEQDEQFF
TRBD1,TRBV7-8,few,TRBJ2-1,TGTGCCAGCAGCTTATATCAGGGGGAGAACAATGAGCAGTTCTTC,CASSLYQGENNEQFF
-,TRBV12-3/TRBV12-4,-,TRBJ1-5,TGTGCCAGCAGTTTTTCAGGAGGTCAGCCCCAGCATTTT,CASSFSGGQPQHF
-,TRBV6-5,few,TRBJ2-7,TGTGCCAGCAGTTTGCGGAGCCTCGCCGTCTACGAGCAGTACTTC,CASSLRSLAVYEQYF
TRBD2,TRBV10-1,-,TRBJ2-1,TGCGCCAGCAGTGAGACGCGGACTAGCGGGAGAGGACATGAGCAGTTCTTC,CASSETRTSGRGHEQFF
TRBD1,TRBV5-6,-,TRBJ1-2,TGTGCCAGCAGCGTTTTCGGCGGGACAGTTCTTAACTATGGCTACACCTTC,CASSVFGGTVLNYGYTF
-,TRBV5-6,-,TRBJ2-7,TGTGCCAGCAGTCAGCCCCGGGCACCCGACTACGAGCAGTACTTC,CASSQPRAPDYEQYF
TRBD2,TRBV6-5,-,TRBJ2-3,TGTGCCAGCAGTTCGATTAGCGGGGTAGGAGATACGCAGTATTTT,CASSSISGVGDTQYF
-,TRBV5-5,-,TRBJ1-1,TGTGCCAGCATCGATCTATGGGGTTCGAACACTGAAGCTTTCTTT,CASIDLWGSNTEAFF
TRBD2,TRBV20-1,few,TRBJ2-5,TGCAGTGCTACGACTAGCGGGGAGACCCAGTACTTC,CSATTSGETQYF
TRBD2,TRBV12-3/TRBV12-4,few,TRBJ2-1,TGTGCCAGCACCGCCAGCGGGGCTTTCAATGAGCAGTTCTTC,CASTASGAFNEQFF